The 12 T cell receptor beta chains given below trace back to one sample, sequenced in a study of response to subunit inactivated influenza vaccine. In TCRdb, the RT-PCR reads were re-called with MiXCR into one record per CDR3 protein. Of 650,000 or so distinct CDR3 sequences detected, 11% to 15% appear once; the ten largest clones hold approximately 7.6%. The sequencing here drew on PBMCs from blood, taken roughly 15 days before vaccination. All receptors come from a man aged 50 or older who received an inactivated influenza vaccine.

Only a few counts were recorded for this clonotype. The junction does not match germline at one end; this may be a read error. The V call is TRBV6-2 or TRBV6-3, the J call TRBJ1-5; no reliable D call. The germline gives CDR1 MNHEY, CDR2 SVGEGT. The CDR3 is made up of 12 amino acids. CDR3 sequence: CGSSPPNQPQHF. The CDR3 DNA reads TGTGGCAGCTCCCCCCCGAATCAGCCCCAGCATTTT.

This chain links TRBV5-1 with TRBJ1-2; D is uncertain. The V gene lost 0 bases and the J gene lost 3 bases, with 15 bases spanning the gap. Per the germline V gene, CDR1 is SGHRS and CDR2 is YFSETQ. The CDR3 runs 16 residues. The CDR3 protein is CASSLVSRSKDYGYTF. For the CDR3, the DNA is TGCGCCAGCAGCTTGGTTTCGAGAAGCAAGGACTATGGCTACACCTTC. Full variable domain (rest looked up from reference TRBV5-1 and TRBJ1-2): KAGVTQTPRYLIKTRGQQVTLSCSPISGHRSVSWYQQTPGQGLQFLFEYFSETQRNKGNFPGRFSGRQFSNSRSEMNVSTLELGDSALYLCASSLVSRSKDYGYTFGSGTRLTVV.

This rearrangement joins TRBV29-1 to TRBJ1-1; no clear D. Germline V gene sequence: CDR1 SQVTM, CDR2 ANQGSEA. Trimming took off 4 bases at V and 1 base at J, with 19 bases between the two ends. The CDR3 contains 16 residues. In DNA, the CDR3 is TGCAGCGTTGGGGCAAGACTAACAGAGAGGAACACTGAAGCTTTCTTT. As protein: CSVGARLTERNTEAFF. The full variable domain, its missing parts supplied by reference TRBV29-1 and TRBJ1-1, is SAVISQKPSRDICQRGTSLTIQCQVDSQVTMMFWYRQQPGQSLTLIATANQGSEATYESGFVIDKFPISRPNLTFSTLTVSNMSPEDSSIYLCSVGARLTERNTEAFFGQGTRLTVV.

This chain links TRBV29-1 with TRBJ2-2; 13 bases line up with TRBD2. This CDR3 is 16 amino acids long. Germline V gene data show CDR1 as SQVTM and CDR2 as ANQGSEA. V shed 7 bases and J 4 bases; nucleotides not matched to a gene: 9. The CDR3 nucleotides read TGCAGCGGCTCCGGACTAGCGGGAGAGGGCACCGGGGAGCTGTTTTTT. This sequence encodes CSGSGLAGEGTGELFF.

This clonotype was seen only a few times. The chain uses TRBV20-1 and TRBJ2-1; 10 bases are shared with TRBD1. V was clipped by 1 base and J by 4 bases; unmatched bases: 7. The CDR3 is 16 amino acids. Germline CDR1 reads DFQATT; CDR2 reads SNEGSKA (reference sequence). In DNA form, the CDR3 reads TGCAGTGCTAGAGTAATATCGGGACAGGGGTACAATGAGCAGTTCTTC. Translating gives CSARVISGQGYNEQFF.

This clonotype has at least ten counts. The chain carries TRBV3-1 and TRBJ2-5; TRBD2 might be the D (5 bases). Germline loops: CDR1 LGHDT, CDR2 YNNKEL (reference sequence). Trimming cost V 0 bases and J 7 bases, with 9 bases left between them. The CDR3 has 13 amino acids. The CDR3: CASSQELRGTQYF. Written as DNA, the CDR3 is TGTGCCAGCAGCCAAGAGCTCCGGGGGACCCAGTACTTC.

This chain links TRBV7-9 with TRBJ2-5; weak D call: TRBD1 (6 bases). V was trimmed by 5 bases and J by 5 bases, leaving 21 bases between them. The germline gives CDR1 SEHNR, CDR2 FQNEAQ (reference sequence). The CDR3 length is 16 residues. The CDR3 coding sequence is TGTGCCAGCAGCGCCAAACAGGGCCCAAGCAAGGAGACCCAGTACTTC. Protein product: CASSAKQGPSKETQYF.

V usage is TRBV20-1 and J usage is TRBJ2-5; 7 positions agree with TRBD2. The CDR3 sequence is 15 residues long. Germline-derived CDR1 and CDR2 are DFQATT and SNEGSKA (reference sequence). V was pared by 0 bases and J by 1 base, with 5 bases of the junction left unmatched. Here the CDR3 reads CSARETSRIQETQYF. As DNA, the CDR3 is TGCAGTGCTAGAGAGACTAGCAGGATCCAAGAGACCCAGTACTTC.

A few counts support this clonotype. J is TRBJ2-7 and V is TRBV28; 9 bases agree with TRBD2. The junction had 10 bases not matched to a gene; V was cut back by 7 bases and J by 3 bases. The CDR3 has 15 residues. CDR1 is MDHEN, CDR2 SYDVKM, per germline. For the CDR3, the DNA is TGTGCCAGCACCGCCGAGCGGGGGGACCTCTACGAGCAGTACTTC. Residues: CASTAERGDLYEQYF.

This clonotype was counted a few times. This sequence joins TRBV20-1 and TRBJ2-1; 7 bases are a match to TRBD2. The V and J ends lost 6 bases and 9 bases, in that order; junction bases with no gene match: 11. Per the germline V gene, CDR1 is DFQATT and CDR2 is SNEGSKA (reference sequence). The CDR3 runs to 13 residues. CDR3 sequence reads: CSAHSLAEPEQFF. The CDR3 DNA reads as TGCAGTGCGCATTCTCTAGCGGAGCCTGAGCAGTTCTTC.

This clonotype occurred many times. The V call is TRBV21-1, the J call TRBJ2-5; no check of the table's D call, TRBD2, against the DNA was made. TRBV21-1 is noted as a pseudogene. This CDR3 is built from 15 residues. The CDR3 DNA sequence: TGTGCCAGCAGCATTTGGGGGAGGGGGCAAGAGACCCAGTACTTC. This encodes CASSIWGRGQETQYF.

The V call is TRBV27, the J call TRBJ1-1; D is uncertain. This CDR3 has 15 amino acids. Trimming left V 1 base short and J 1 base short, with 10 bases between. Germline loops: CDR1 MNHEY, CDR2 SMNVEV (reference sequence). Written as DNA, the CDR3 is TGTGCCAGCAGTTTATTACAGTCGGGGAACACTGAAGCTTTCTTT. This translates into CASSLLQSGNTEAFF.